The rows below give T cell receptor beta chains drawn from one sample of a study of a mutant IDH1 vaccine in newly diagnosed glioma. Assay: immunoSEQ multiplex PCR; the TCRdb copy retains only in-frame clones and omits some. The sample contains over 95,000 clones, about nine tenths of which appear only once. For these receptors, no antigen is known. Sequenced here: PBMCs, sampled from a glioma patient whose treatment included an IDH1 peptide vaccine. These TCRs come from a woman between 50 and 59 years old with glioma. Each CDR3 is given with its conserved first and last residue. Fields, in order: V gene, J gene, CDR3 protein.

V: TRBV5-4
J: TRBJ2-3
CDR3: CASSLPGALISTDTQYF

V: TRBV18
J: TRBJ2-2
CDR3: CASSPLTPYQTGELFF

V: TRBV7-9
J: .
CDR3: CASSIRSGSYEQYF

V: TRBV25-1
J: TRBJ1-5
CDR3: CASSEEGTGFQPQHF

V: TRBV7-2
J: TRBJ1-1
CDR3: CASSRRDRGLWGTEAFF

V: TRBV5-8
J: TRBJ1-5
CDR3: CASSWGTPNQPQHF

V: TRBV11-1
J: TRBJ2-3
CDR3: CASSTSTDTQYF

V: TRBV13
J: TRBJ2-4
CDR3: CASSPEEGAKNIQYF

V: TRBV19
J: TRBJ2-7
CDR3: CASSISPSYEQYF

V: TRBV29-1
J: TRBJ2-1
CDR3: CSVADRVMYNEQFF

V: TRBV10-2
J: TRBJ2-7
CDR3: CASRRPGLAGGPSYEQYF

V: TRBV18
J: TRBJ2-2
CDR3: CASSPIGGLDTGELFF

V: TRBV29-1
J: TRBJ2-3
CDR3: CSVGDSGGTDTQYF

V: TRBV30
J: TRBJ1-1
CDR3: CAWSVSGRTEAFF

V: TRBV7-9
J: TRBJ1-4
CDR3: CASSLDSAYEKLFF

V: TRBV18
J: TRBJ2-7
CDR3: CASSPGSYEQYF

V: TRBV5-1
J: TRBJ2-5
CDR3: CASSLAQKGETQYF

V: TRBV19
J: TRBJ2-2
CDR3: CASTGPMVHTGELFF

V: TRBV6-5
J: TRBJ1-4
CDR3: CASSYGRASNEKLFF

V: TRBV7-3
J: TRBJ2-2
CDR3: CASSLGSGSFDTGELFF

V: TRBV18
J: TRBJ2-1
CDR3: CASSPFFGNEQFF

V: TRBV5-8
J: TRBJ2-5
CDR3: CASSLGARPPLQETQYF

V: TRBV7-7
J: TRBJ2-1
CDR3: CASSSGTEGGEQFF

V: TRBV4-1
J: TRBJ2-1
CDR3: CASSQKQDNYNEQFF

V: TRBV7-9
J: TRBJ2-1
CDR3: CASSLKDRGAYNEQFF

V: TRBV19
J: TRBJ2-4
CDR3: CASSRPQGDKNIQYF

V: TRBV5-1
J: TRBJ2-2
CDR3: CASSPDSTGELFF

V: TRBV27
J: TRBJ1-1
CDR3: CASSFFGGTEAFF

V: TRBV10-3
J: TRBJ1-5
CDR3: CAISEHLPGQGFGQPQHF

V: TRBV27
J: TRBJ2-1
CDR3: CASSLSGRNEQFF

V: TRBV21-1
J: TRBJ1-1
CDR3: CASSIDRGLNTEAFF

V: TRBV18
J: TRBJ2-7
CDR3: CASSPGTSSYEQYF

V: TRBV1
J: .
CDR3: CTSSQGGLAVPYEQYF

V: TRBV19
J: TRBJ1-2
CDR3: CASSRSQTETNYGYTF

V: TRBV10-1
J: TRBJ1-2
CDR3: CASSFRGRDYGYTF

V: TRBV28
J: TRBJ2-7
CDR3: CASTSDSYEQYF

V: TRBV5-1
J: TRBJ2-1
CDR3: CASSLWQSSYNEQFF

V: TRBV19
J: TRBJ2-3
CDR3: CASSGEREGQGDTQYF

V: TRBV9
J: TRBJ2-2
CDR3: CASSPELVAGAGELFF

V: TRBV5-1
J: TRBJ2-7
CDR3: CASSLLRETWYF

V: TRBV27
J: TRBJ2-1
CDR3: CASSTMTGGNEQFF

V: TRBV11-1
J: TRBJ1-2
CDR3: CASSPPGAVDGYTF

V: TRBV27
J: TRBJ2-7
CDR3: CASSLRDGVSYEQYF

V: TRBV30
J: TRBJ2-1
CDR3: CAWTPADSYNEQFF

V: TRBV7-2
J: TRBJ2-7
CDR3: CASSPRLAGDFDEQYF

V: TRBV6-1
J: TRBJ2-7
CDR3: CASSGNRRYEQYF

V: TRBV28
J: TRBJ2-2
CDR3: CASSFAGLAGGPHTGELFF

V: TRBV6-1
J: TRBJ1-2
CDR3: CASRVIDTASKGYTF